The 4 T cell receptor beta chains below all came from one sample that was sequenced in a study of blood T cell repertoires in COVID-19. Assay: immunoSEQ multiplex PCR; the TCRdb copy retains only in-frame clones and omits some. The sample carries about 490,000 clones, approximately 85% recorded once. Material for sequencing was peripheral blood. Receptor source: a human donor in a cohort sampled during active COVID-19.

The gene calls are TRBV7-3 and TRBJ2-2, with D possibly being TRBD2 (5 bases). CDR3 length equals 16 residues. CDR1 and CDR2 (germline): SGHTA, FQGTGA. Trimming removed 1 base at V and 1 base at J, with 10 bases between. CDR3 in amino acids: CASSLNGKVNTGELFF. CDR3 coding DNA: TGTGCCAGCAGCTTAAACGGGAAGGTGAACACCGGGGAGCTGTTTTTT.

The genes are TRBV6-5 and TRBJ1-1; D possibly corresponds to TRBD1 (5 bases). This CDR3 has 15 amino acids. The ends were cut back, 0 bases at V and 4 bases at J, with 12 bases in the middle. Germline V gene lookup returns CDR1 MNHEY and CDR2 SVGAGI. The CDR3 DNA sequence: TGTGCCAGCAGTTACTCGAACAGGCCCGCCACTGAAGCTTTCTTT. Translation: CASSYSNRPATEAFF.

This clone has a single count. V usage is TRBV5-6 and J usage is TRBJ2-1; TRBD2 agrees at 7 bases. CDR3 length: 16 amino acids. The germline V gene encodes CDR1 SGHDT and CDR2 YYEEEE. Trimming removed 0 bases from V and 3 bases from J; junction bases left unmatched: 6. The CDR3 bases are TGTGCCAGCAGCTTGGATTTGCGGGGGAACTACAATGAGCAGTTCTTC. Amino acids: CASSLDLRGNYNEQFF.

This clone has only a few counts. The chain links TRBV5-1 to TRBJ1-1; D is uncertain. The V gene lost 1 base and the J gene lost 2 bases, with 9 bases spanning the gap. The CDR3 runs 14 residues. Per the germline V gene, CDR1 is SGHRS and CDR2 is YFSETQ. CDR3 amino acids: CASSLRGYNTEAFF. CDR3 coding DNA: TGCGCCAGCAGCTTGCGGGGTTACAACACTGAAGCTTTCTTT.